The clone carrying this TCR beta chain occurred once. Antigen specificity is unknown. This sample was taken from a study of T cells in localized non-small cell lung cancer. Study-level results: A median of around 58 clones ranked among the top 100 in tumor appeared in adjacent lung. Highest T cell clonality was seen in uninvolved adjacent lung, surpassing that measured in tumor.

Data came from immunoSEQ multiplex PCR; TCRdb stores just in-frame clones and leaves some out. The table includes approximately 34,000 clones, 87% detected once. Trimming left V 5 bases short and J 3 bases short, with 11 bases between. There are 13 residues in the CDR3. CDR1 MNHNY and CDR2 SVGAGI come from the germline V gene (reference sequence). Source: peripheral blood, taken before any cancer treatment. V and J are TRBV6-6 and TRBJ2-7, with unresolved D. The clonotype originates from a woman aged 40-75 years with stage I lung adenocarcinoma. CDR3 nucleotide sequence: TGTGCCAGCAGTCCGCCAGAAGGCTACGAGCAGTACTTC. As protein: CASSPPEGYEQYF.